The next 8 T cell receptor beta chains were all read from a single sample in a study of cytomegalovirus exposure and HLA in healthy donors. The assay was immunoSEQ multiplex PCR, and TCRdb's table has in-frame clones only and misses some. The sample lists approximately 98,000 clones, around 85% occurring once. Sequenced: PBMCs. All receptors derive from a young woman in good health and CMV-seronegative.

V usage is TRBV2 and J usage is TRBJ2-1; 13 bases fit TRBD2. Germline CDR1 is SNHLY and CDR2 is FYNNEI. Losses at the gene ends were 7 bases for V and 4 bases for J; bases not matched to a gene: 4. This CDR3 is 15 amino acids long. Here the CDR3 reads CASNPGLAGYNEQFF. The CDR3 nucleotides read TGTGCCAGCAATCCGGGACTAGCGGGGTACAATGAGCAGTTCTTC.

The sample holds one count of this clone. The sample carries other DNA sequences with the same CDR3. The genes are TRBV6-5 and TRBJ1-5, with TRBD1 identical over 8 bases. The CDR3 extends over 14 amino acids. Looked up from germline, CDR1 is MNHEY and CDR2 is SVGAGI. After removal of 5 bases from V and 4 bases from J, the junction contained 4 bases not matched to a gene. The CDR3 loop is CASSRDRNNQPQHF. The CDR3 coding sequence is TGTGCCAGCAGTCGGGACAGGAATAATCAGCCCCAGCATTTT.

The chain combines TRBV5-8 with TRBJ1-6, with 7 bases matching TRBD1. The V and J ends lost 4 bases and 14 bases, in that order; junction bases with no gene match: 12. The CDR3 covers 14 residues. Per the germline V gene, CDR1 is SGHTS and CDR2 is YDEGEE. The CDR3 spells CASSPEQGNSALHF. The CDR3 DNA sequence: TGTGCCAGCAGCCCCGAACAGGGGAATTCGGCCCTCCACTTT.

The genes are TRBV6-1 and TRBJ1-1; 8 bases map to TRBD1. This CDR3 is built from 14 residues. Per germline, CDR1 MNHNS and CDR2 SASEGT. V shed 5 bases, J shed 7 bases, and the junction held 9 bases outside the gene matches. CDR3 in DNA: TGTGCCAGCAGTTTATTCGGACAGGGCGGTGAAGCTTTCTTT. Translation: CASSLFGQGGEAFF.

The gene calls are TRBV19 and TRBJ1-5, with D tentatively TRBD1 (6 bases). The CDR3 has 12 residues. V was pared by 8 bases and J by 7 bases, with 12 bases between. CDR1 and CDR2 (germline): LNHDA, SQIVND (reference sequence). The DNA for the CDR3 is TGTGCCAGTTCCCTCCAGGGGCAGCCCCAGCATTTT. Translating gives CASSLQGQPQHF.

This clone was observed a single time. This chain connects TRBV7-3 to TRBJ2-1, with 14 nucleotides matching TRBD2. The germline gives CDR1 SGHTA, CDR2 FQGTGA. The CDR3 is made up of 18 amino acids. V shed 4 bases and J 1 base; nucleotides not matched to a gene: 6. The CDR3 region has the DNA TGTGCCAGCAGCTACCCGACTAGCGGGGGGGGTTCCTACAATGAGCAGTTCTTC. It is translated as CASSYPTSGGGSYNEQFF.

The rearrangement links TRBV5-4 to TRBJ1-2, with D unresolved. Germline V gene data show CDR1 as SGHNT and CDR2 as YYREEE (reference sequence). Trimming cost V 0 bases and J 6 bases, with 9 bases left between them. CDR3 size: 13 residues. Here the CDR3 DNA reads TGTGCCAGCAGCTTGGAAGGACTAAATGGCTACACCTTC. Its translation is CASSLEGLNGYTF. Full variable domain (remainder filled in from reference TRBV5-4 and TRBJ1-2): ETGVTQSPTHLIKTRGQQVTLRCSSQSGHNTVSWYQQALGQGPQFIFQYYREEENGRGNFPPRFSGLQFPNYSSELNVNALELDDSALYLCASSLEGLNGYTFGSGTRLTVV.

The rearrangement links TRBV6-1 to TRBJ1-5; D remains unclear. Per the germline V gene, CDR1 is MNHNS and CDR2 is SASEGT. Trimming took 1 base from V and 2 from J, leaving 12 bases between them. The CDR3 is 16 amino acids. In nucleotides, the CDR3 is TGTGCCAGCAGTGAAGGATGGGGAGGCGGCAATCAGCCCCAGCATTTT. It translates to CASSEGWGGGNQPQHF.